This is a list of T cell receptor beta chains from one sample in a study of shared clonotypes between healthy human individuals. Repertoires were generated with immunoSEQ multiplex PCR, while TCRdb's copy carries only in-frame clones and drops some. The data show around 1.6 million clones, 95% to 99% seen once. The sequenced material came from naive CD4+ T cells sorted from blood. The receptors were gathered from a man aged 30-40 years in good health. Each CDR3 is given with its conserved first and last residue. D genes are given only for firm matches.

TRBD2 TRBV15 CATSGRALAGTYNEQFF
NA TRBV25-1 CASSELVRARVETQYF
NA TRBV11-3 CASSLGAKETQYF
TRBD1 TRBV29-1 CSVHGPADRGGTDTQYF
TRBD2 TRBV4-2 CASRTGLAANTGELFF
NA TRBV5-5 CASSLRSNSQETQYF
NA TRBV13 CASSLWGRNSGANVLTF
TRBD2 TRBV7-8 CACGSGSPETQYF
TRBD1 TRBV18 CASSPAKTGGETQYF
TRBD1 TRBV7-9 CASSPPGQGGLIAFF
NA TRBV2 CASSQFRATYEQYF
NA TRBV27 CASSLSYQETQYF
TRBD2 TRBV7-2 CASSLVLLAGGQKETQYF
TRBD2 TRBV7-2 CASSPLTSGRRYEQYF
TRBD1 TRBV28 CASSPPGTVSYEQYF
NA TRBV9 CASSEGYYGYTF
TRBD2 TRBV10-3 CAISSGVGYNEQFF
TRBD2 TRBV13 CASSTRLSGYTDTQYF
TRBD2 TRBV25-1 CASSEGGRVHEQFF
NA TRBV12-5 CASGRTGTEAFF
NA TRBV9 CASSVGPFRNYGYTF
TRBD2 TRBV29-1 CSVVSRGGLDEQYF
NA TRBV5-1 CASSLAGTSGYTF
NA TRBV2 CASSEGRDPTGELFF
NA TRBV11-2 CAVRGGSYNEQFF
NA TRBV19 CASSIRGPTYEQYF
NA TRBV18 CASSPITLPLAASTDTQYF
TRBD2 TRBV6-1 CASTPRAGGIDTQYF
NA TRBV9 CASSVAPSSGPYEQYF
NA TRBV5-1 CASSLRTSRTEAFF
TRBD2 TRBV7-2 CASSLLAGTGELFF
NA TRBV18 CASSGTQNTEAFF
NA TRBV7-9 CASSRRDSRYGGDGYTF
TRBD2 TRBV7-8 CASSFASSGASSYEQYF
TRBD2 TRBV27 CASSLLTGLVYNEQFF
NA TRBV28 CASTLGGSNQPQHF
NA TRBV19 CASRGVAEAFF
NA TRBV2 CASSEPRRLIVYEQFF
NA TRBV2 CASSAEVTYGYTF
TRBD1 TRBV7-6 CASSLTQGASGYTF
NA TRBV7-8 CASSLAPGENQALELFF